This entry features one TCR beta chain sequence. This clone has more than one count but fewer than ten. The target of this receptor is not known. The record has no base qualities; no much larger clone is one base away. From the germline V gene, CDR1 is SGHDN and CDR2 is FVKESK. V gives up 5 bases and J gives up 9 bases, and the segment between their germline ends measures 11 bases. The CDR3, from cysteine to phenylalanine, totals 12 residues. The kept DNA is CDR3 alone, 36 bases in frame from the first base. In total, about 650 healthy bone marrow donors made up the cohort. At the time of sampling, all cohort members were nominally healthy, though unrecorded immune exposures were likely present. The donor tested CMV seronegative, placing the donor among the approximately 400 seronegative members of the cohort. Every donor gave a peripheral blood sample, and the peripheral blood mononuclear cells from that sample were used for TCR beta sequencing. Genomic DNA extraction from the blood cell samples was performed with the Qiagen DNeasy Blood Extraction Kit.

The receptor library was made with the immunoSEQ multiplex PCR assay. For the multiplex PCR, a mixture combining 60 forward primers for TCR Vbeta segments and 13 reverse primers for TCR Jbeta segments was used. The CDR3 region of rearranged TCR beta genes was amplified from genomic DNA by a multiplex PCR assay. On the Illumina HiSeq System, the amplified TCR beta libraries were sequenced as 87-base-pair reads. The paper's data handling went like this. A later analysis counted about 82 million unique TCR beta chains across the 666 repertoires, and 10 million to 11 million of these chains were shared by at least two donors. A nearest-neighbor algorithm error-corrected the raw reads and collapsed the reads into unique sequences, merging closely related sequences to remove PCR and sequencing errors. To assign V, D and J gene segments, CDR3 sequences were aligned to IMGT reference sequences. For a sequence to be retained, a match of at least six nucleotides was required to both a V gene segment and a J gene segment. A rearrangement was called productive if the CDR3 had no stop codons and remained in frame with V and J, and every other rearrangement was called non-productive. Following IMGT convention, CDR3 was defined as the stretch from the second conserved V-encoded cysteine to the conserved J-encoded phenylalanine. The earlier analysis of 450 to 750 of the donors excluded any sequence lacking an unambiguous match to a single V gene segment. In an earlier analysis of approximately 590 of the donors, a V segment was called functional when productive rearrangements were above 56.7%, and segregating when the standard deviation between donors exceeded 5%. To diagnose cytomegalovirus status from the catalog of TCR beta chain sequences, a statistical classification framework was built. In a later analysis, V and J genes were assigned by comparing TCR nucleotide sequences against IMGT/GENE-DB human TR gene sequences. Using the TCRdist pipeline, a later analysis assigned CDR3 sequences along with most-parsimonious VDJ recombination scenarios. In a later analysis, every TCR beta chain was defined by the combination of its CDR3 amino acid sequence and its V-gene family, and reads without a unique V-gene family were dropped. A later analysis removed roughly 590 highly shared, low-generation-probability nucleotide sequences to deal with suspected cross-contamination and a sequencing artifact. In a later analysis, a clonal expansion index was calculated for each public chain from normalized within-repertoire ranks of inferred template counts. Generation probabilities in a later analysis came from a VDJ recombination model fitted to out-of-frame rearrangements, and those results were checked against IGoR. In a later analysis, hypergeometric tests were used to score TCR-TCR, TCR-HLA and TCR-CMV co-occurrence, with a repertoire-size bias correction applied to TCR pairs. False discovery rates were estimated in a later analysis by permuting HLA or CMV assignments 20 times. In a later analysis, co-occurring TCRs were grouped using DBSCAN, with TCRdist sequence similarity added in when clustering inside HLA-allele-positive subsets. For co-occurrence clustering, repertoires with fewer than 30,000 or more than 120,000 public chains were excluded, along with 5 or 6 repertoires with anomalous nucleotide sharing. The table comes from immuneACCESS by way of TCRdb, which keeps in-frame sequences with V and J called. Part of the clones is missing from these tables; in studies checked, under half for an unresolved V gene and the rest for unknown reasons. The DNA gave D and trimming, while V, J and clone size come from that table. Present in this sample are some 80,000 clones, about 79% of which were seen just once. Around 1.5% of the sample comes from the top ten.

The sample belongs to a study of cytomegalovirus exposure and HLA in healthy donors (dated by TCRdb to 2016 to 2017). For the wider study: An earlier analysis of about 560 of the donors reported under 300 Gb of sequence data and 100 million to 120 million unique TCR beta sequences obtained from about 200 million T cells. An early release that covered roughly 600 HLA-typed donors contained approximately 290 gigabases of sequencing data and 70 million to 100 million unique TCR sequences. Among the approximately 420 genotyped donors, about 85% belonged to the genetic ancestry cluster associated with self-reported Caucasian donors. The study aimed to test whether signatures of past pathogen exposure could be identified by cataloging public T cell receptors. Using immunosequencing, the study profiled T cell repertoires from 550 to 750 subjects and related those repertoires to cytomegalovirus serostatus. Along with the approximately 700-subject first cohort, a separate validation cohort of 120 different subjects was used. The study combined high-throughput TCR immunosequencing, statistical association of individual TCRs with disease status, and machine learning to predict cytomegalovirus infection status. A later analysis re-analyzed previously published TCR beta repertoires from 650 to 800 donors and added high-resolution HLA genotyping to study TCR occurrence patterns. In the later analysis, no new phenotypic data were used to find candidate immune exposures; instead, reliance was placed on TCR beta sequences and their occurrence across donors. An earlier analysis of 587 of the donors used high-throughput TCR beta sequencing to judge whether each TCR beta V gene segment behaved as functional or pseudogenic. Donor age, sex, ethnicity and CMV serostatus were compiled alongside the repertoire data. Genome-wide SNP genotypes for about 65% of the 666 donors were used in a later genetic analysis, which treated that subset as a discovery cohort. Every discovery cohort repertoire had been produced on one sequencing platform. HLA typing included class I and class II loci at four-digit resolution. Typing coverage varied by locus: roughly 629-630 donors for A, B, C, DRB1 and DQB1; approximately 500 for DQA1; more than 600 for DPA1; roughly 470 for DPB1. Because of strong linkage in the cohort, four to six DR-DQ haplotypes were treated as single units for association and clustering. Among 300 to 500 genotyped donors of the cohort, an average of around 220,000 unique TCR beta nucleotide sequences was sequenced per donor, of which roughly 18% were non-productive. Study-level results and caveats: Several of the top co-occurrence clusters appeared to be linked to parvovirus B19, influenza, CMV and Epstein-Barr virus, according to a later analysis. In an earlier analysis of approximately 590 of the donors, most TCR beta V segments appeared in productive rearrangements about 90% or about 30% of the time, broadly matching IMGT annotations. A later genetic analysis associated a missense DCLRE1C variant with V-gene and J-gene trimming of TCR beta chains, and an independent cohort replicated the association. According to the authors, the approach could potentially be generalized to other disease states and immunological phenotypes. A further reported finding was that TCR beta sequences accurately predicted the HLA-A and HLA-B alleles for most subjects in the first cohort. A later genetic analysis reported fewer N-insertions in productive TCRs among donors in an Asian-associated ancestry cluster than the roughly 700-donor mean. A later analysis found that most CMV-associated TCR beta chains appeared HLA-restricted, with HLA associations seemingly driven largely by CMV exposure. HLA typing was unavailable for some donors at each locus, so association tests used only the typed subset. In the study, around 150 TCR beta chains were listed as associated with cytomegalovirus. Across donors, most TCR sequences were observed very rarely, whereas some public TCRs were present in many individuals. In a later analysis, HLA-associated TCR beta chains were found to be more clonally expanded and to have lower generation probabilities than equally common non-associated chains. A cluster of highly shared sequence variants was judged likely to represent a technical artifact of the sequencing pipeline. In a later analysis, the rate of TCR association differed among HLA loci, with DRB1 alleles having the most associated TCRs and HLA-C alleles having the fewest. At a false discovery rate of 0.05, a later analysis linked around 15,000 TCR beta sequences to specific HLA alleles. The 87-base-pair reads could not distinguish some IMGT-functional V segments, including TRBV6-2 and TRBV6-3, so those segments were excluded. This cohort had only TCR beta chains sequenced, and the lack of alpha or paired-chain data limited which features could be detected. The classifier was reported to diagnose cytomegalovirus status with high specificity and sensitivity in both the original cohort and the validation cohort. Immune exposure information for the cohort was limited to CMV serostatus. In vitro tests confirmed that a few of the cytomegalovirus-associated TCR beta chains recognize cytomegalovirus antigens. Correlated functional status among segregating V segments might reflect linkage disequilibrium, but an unknown experimental factor could not be ruled out. Assigning TCR associations to individual alleles was difficult when HLA alleles, especially DR and DQ, strongly co-occurred. The presence/absence analyses assumed that sequencing depth was roughly uniform across donors, and that assumption may not be true. Because counts were too low, about 18 rarely observed V segments, including chromosome 9 orphons, were left out of the earlier analysis of roughly 600 of the donors.

The receptor was derived from a man aged 35 to 55 in good health and CMV-seronegative. The sequenced material came from PBMCs. The rearranged segments are TRBV14 and TRBJ2-1; confidence is insufficient to name the D gene. The DNA reads TGTGCCAGCAGCTCGTCCAGGTCTGAGCAGTTCTTC. This translates into CASSSSRSEQFF.